The entry below gives a single T cell receptor beta chain sequence along with its context. Its specificity is not known. This specimen comes from a study of T cell repertoires in cytomegalovirus infection. General study findings and limits: HLA-C-restricted TCR beta clonotypes specific for CMV led the ex vivo response. Adding up the frequency of public TCR beta families identified people who carried CMV plus the relevant HLA.

The CDR3 loop spans 12 amino acids. V lost 2 bases, J lost 6 bases, and 6 bases lay in between. Germline V CDR1 and CDR2: MNHNY, SVGAGI (reference sequence). TCRdb analysed the reads with MiXCR anew, one entry per CDR3 protein. The sample yields about 220,000 distinct CDR3 sequences, 38% seen once. The origin of this receptor is a human donor in good health (CMV status not recorded). Some clones in this sample may be carry-over from other donors' samples. The genes are TRBV6-6 and TRBJ2-3, with no clear D. Specimen: CD8+ T cells from cultured PBMCs, collected from culture after CMV antigen stimulation. The CDR3 DNA sequence: TGTGCCAGCAGTTACGGCCCGGATACGCAGTATTTT. Protein sequence: CASSYGPDTQYF.